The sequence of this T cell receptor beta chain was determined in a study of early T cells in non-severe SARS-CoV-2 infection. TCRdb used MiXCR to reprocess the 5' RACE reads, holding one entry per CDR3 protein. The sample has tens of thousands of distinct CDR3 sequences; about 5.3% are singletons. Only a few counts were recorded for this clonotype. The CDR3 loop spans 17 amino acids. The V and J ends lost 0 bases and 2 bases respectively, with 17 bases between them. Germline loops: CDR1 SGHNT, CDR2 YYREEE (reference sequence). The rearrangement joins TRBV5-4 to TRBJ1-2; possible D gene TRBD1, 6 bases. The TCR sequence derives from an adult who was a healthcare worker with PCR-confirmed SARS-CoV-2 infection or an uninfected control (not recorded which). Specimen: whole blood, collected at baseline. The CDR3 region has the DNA TGTGCCAGCAGCTTGGACTTCCGGAGGACAGAGAACTATGGCTACACCTTC. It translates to CASSLDFRRTENYGYTF.